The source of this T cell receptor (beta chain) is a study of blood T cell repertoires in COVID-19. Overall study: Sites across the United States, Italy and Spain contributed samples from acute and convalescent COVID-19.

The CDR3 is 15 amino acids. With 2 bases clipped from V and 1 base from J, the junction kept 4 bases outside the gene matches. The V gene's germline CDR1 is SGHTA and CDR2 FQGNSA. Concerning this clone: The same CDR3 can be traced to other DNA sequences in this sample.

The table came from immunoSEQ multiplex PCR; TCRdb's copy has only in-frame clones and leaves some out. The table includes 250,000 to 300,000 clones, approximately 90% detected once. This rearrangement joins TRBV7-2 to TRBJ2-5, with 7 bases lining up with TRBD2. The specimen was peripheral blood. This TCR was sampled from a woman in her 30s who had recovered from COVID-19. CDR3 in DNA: TGTGCCAGCAGCTTATGGGGGGGGTCCCAAGAGACCCAGTACTTC. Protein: CASSLWGGSQETQYF. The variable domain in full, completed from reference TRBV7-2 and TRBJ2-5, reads GAGVSQSPSNKVTEKGKDVELRCDPISGHTALYWYRQSLGQGLEFLIYFQGNSAPDKSGLPSDRFSAERTGGSVSTLTIQRTQQEDSAVYLCASSLWGGSQETQYFGPGTRLLVL.